The entry that follows covers one T cell receptor beta chain sequence. This table comes from immunoSEQ multiplex PCR, and its TCRdb copy is limited to in-frame clones, with some not included. This table has around 70,000 clones, about two thirds appearing once. CDR1 is SGHRS, CDR2 YFSETQ, per germline. V was trimmed by 0 bases and J by 4 bases, leaving 7 bases between them. CDR3 length: 13 residues. The data stem from a study of cytotoxic CD8 clonotypes in ibrutinib-treated CLL. Across the whole study: Response samples were taken after a median around 11 months of treatment, range 6 to 36.

The sample consisted of PBMCs, taken after 12 months of ibrutinib treatment. The V and J genes are TRBV5-1 and TRBJ1-1; no reliable D call. The receptor was derived from a human donor with chronic lymphocytic leukemia. The CDR3 protein is CASSLEEGTEAFF. The DNA for the CDR3 is TGCGCCAGCAGCTTGGAGGAAGGCACTGAAGCTTTCTTT.